A single sample gave rise to the 21 T cell receptor beta chains below, sequenced in a study of Graves' ophthalmopathy and Graves' hyperthyroidism. From RNA, the CDR3 regions of TCR beta chains were amplified and sequenced. Investigators did first-round RT-PCR with HTBI primers, then second-round multiplex PCR. TCRdb ran MiXCR on the multiplex PCR reads and lists one entry per CDR3 protein. The sample has 210,000 or so distinct CDR3 sequences, around 28% seen once. The sample consisted of peripheral blood. The receptors originated from a man aged 50-59 years with Graves' ophthalmopathy.

This clonotype was seen only once. The chain carries TRBV30 and TRBJ1-1; D is possibly TRBD1 (6 bases). Per the germline V gene, CDR1 is GTSNPN and CDR2 is SVGIG (reference sequence). The CDR3 runs to 17 residues. V shed 2 bases and J shed 1 base, with 20 bases lying between them. Written as DNA, the CDR3 is TGTGCCTGGAGTAACCCTACCCGGACAGATCAGAACACTGAAGCTTTCTTT. Protein sequence: CAWSNPTRTDQNTEAFF.

In this sample, this clonotype turned up many times. The genes are TRBV6-2 or TRBV6-3 and TRBJ2-7; TRBD1 might be the D (5 bases). Looked up from germline, CDR1 is MNHEY and CDR2 is SVGEGT. The CDR3 sequence is 16 residues long. The germline V and J ends were trimmed by 5 bases and 6 bases, with 23 bases remaining between them. CDR3 protein: CASSATRWTPHTEQYF. DNA for the CDR3: TGTGCCAGCAGTGCGACCCGATGGACACCCCATACCGAGCAGTACTTC.

Ten or more counts support this clonotype. The chain carries TRBV28 and TRBJ2-7; 7 bases fit TRBD1. Germline CDR1 reads MDHEN; CDR2 reads SYDVKM. This CDR3 has 14 amino acids. With 7 bases clipped from V and 1 base from J, the junction kept 7 bases outside the gene matches. CDR3 in amino acids: CASTRDSESYEQYF. CDR3 coding DNA: TGTGCCAGCACCCGGGACAGCGAGTCCTACGAGCAGTACTTC.

This clonotype was seen at least ten times. J is TRBJ1-1 and V is TRBV19; a possible D gene is TRBD1 (5 bases). This CDR3 has 14 amino acids. Germline V CDR1 and CDR2: LNHDA, SQIVND (reference sequence). V was cut by 5 bases and J by 6 bases, with 16 bases left in between. CDR3: CASSPSSRAAEAFF. CDR3 coding DNA: TGTGCCAGTAGTCCGTCATCCAGGGCGGCTGAAGCTTTCTTT.

V gene TRBV29-1 combines with J gene TRBJ2-5, with D hard to call. V lost 4 bases to trimming and J lost 6 bases, with 6 bases between them. Germline V gene sequence: CDR1 SQVTM, CDR2 ANQGSEA. The CDR3 has 10 amino acids. CDR3 nucleotide sequence: TGCAGCGTTGTCACACAGACCCAGTACTTC. This codes for CSVVTQTQYF.

This clonotype was seen a single time. For the CDR3, the DNA is TGTGCCAGCAGTTACTCGCTTCCGGTGGAGACCCAGTACTTC. Amino acid sequence: CASSYSLPVETQYF. The chain links TRBV6-2 or TRBV6-3 to TRBJ2-5; no clear D gene. The CDR3 sequence is 14 residues long. Germline loops: CDR1 MNHEY, CDR2 SVGEGT. V dropped 0 bases and J dropped 5 bases, with 10 bases sitting between them.

This clonotype has ten or more counts. The rearrangement links TRBV6-5 to TRBJ2-5; 11 bases fit TRBD2. Germline-derived CDR1 and CDR2 are MNHEY and SVGAGI. This CDR3 contains 13 residues. The CDR3: CASVAGGEGTQYF. The CDR3 DNA reads TGTGCTTCTGTAGCGGGAGGGGAAGGGACCCAGTACTTC.

CDR3: CSANNRGPSYGYTF. CDR3 nucleotides: TGCAGTGCCAATAACAGGGGGCCCAGCTATGGCTACACCTTC. The chain links TRBV20-1 to TRBJ1-2, with TRBD1 matching over 9 bases. Per germline, CDR1 DFQATT and CDR2 SNEGSKA (reference sequence). CDR3 length: 14 residues. J was trimmed by 4 bases and V by 6 bases; bases with no gene match: 9.

Ten or more counts support this clonotype. This chain joins TRBV30 and TRBJ1-1, with D unresolved. Germline loops: CDR1 GTSNPN, CDR2 SVGIG (reference sequence). With 2 bases removed from V and 2 bases from J, the gap between germline ends came to 18 bases. The CDR3 is 16 residues long. In DNA, the CDR3 is TGTGCCTGGAGTTGGGGTTTTGACGGACCCAACACTGAAGCTTTCTTT. Translated: CAWSWGFDGPNTEAFF.

This clonotype was recorded many times. The chain uses TRBV18 and TRBJ2-7; a possible D gene is TRBD2 (5 bases). This CDR3 spans 13 amino acids. V was pared by 4 bases and J by 4 bases, with 11 bases between. From germline, CDR1 is KGHSH and CDR2 LQKENI. CDR3 coding DNA: TGTGCCAGCTCACAGGGAGAGTTTTACGAGCAGTACTTC. This gives the protein CASSQGEFYEQYF.

At least ten counts were recorded for this clonotype. The rearrangement links TRBV12-3 or TRBV12-4 to TRBJ2-1, with TRBD2 matching over 15 bases. With V trimmed by 6 bases and J by 8 bases, 8 bases remained unmatched. The CDR3 covers 16 residues. The CDR3 region has the DNA TGTGCCAGCAGCCGACCGGGACTAGCGGGAGGCTATGAGCAGTTCTTC. Protein sequence: CASSRPGLAGGYEQFF.

This clonotype was counted once. The CDR3 DNA reads TGTGCCAGCAGTGACCCTGACAGGGGATACGGCTACACCTTC. Translation: CASSDPDRGYGYTF. This chain joins TRBV7-2 and TRBJ1-2, with 8 bases fitting TRBD1. CDR3 length: 14 amino acids. V shed 6 bases, J shed 8 bases, and the junction held 11 bases outside the gene matches. In germline, CDR1 is SGHTA, CDR2 FQGNSA.

The rearrangement joins TRBV6-5 to TRBJ1-3; D is unresolved. This CDR3 is built from 17 residues. The V gene's germline CDR1 is MNHEY and CDR2 SVGAGI. V lost 0 bases to trimming and J lost 0 bases, with 12 bases between them. CDR3 DNA sequence: TGTGCCAGCAGTTACTCGATTTTCGAGGTCTCTGGAAACACCATATATTTT. As protein: CASSYSIFEVSGNTIYF.

This clonotype showed up many times. V gene TRBV9 combines with J gene TRBJ2-7, with D hard to call. The CDR3 loop spans 14 amino acids. Deletions cut 0 bases from V and 2 bases from J, with 9 bases between. CDR1 SGDLS and CDR2 YYNGEE come from the germline V gene. For the CDR3, the DNA is TGTGCCAGCAGCGTAGACTCTGCTCCCTACGAGCAGTACTTC. This sequence encodes CASSVDSAPYEQYF.

This clonotype was seen ten or more times. The chain recombines TRBV20-1 with TRBJ2-5, with a tentative D call TRBD2 (8 bases). Per the germline V gene, CDR1 is DFQATT and CDR2 is SNEGSKA (reference sequence). CDR3 length: 13 amino acids. V was trimmed by 6 bases and J by 2 bases, leaving 13 bases between them. The CDR3 DNA reads TGCAGTGCCGGGAGGGGGCAGCAAGAGACCCAGTACTTC. Translated, it gives CSAGRGQQETQYF.

The DNA for the CDR3 is TGTGCCAGCAGTAAATTCCCAGACTACGAGCAGTACTTC. This gives the protein CASSKFPDYEQYF. V is TRBV6-2 or TRBV6-3 and J is TRBJ2-7, with D unresolved. CDR1 and CDR2 from the germline V gene are MNHEY and SVGEGT. V shed 5 bases and J shed 3 bases, with 11 bases lying between them. The CDR3 spans 13 residues.

The chain links TRBV7-8 to TRBJ2-5; D ambiguous. CDR3 length: 16 amino acids. The V and J ends lost 0 bases and 4 bases respectively, with 15 bases between them. Per germline, CDR1 SGHVS and CDR2 FQNEAQ. Here the CDR3 reads CASSLAPGPIGETQYF. In nucleotides, the CDR3 is TGTGCCAGCAGCTTAGCTCCCGGCCCCATCGGAGAGACCCAGTACTTC.

This clonotype was found many times. The chain has TRBV29-1 and TRBJ2-5; tentative D call: TRBD2 (6 bases). Per the germline V gene, CDR1 is SQVTM and CDR2 is ANQGSEA. The CDR3 sequence is 12 residues long. V was clipped by 4 bases and J by 4 bases, with 10 bases between them. The CDR3 DNA sequence: TGCAGCGTTGTGGAGGGAGTAGAGACCCAGTACTTC. Amino acids: CSVVEGVETQYF.

The V call is TRBV11-3, the J call TRBJ1-1, with D possibly matching TRBD1 (5 bases). Trimming left V 3 bases short and J 1 base short, with 9 bases between. This CDR3 contains 14 residues. Germline-derived CDR1 and CDR2 are SGHNT and YENEEA. DNA of the CDR3: TGTGCCAGCAGCTTCTCCAGGGCGAACACTGAAGCTTTCTTT. Protein sequence: CASSFSRANTEAFF.

This clonotype was counted at least ten times. CDR3 nucleotide sequence: TGCAGTGCTAAAACCGGGACAGGCCTTTATGGCTACACCTTC. Translation: CSAKTGTGLYGYTF. The chain is built from TRBV20-1 and TRBJ1-2; TRBD1 matches 8 bases. Trimming cost V 4 bases and J 5 bases; bases outside gene matches: 9. There are 14 residues in the CDR3. The germline gives CDR1 DFQATT, CDR2 SNEGSKA (reference sequence).

This clonotype appeared many times. CDR3 sequence reads: CASTPSTGVNTEAFF. CDR3 nucleotide sequence: TGTGCCAGCACCCCCTCGACAGGAGTGAACACTGAAGCTTTCTTT. The chain employs TRBV12-3 or TRBV12-4 and TRBJ1-1, with D tentatively TRBD1 (6 bases). The V end was cut by 7 bases, the J end by 0 bases, with 15 bases between. The CDR3 covers 15 residues.